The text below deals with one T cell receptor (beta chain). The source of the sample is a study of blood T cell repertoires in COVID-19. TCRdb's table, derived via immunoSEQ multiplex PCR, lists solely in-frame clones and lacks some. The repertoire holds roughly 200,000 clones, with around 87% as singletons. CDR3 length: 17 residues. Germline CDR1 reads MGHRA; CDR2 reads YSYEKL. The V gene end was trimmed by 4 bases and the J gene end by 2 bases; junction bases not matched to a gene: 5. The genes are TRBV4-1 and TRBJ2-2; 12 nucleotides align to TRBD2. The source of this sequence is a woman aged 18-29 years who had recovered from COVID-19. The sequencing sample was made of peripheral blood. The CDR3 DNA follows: TGCGCCAGCAGCCCGGTGGGACTAGCGGGTAACACCGGGGAGCTGTTTTTT. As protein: CASSPVGLAGNTGELFF.